This paragraph reports one T cell receptor (beta chain). Its antigen is unknown. V was cut by 6 bases and J by 7 bases, with 15 bases left in between. CDR3 length: 13 amino acids. Germline V gene sequence: CDR1 LGHNA, CDR2 YSLEER. This entry comes from a study of CD8+ T cells in alopecia areata. In the study overall: Treated patients received oral tofacitinib, 5 to 10 mg twice daily. Study conclusions and caveats: Relative to mice, TCR sharing across patients was less clear, a difference possibly HLA-related.

Sequencing templates came from extracted RNA that was reverse transcribed into cDNA. Only in-frame clones appear in the TCRdb table, and some are missing; sequencing was by immunoSEQ multiplex PCR. The sample shows over 120,000 clones, around 49% of them seen only once. Cell sorting was applied to PBMCs, and CD4+ and CD8+ T cells were collected. The chain recombines TRBV4-3 with TRBJ1-2; TRBD1 is a possible D gene (5 bases). This specimen consisted of CD4+ T cells sorted from blood, obtained at week 0. This TCR came from a human donor with alopecia areata. The CDR3 loop reads CASSNGDVGGYTF. The CDR3 region has the DNA TGCGCCAGCAGTAACGGGGACGTCGGTGGCTACACCTTC.